The 11 T cell receptor beta chains reported below all come from one sample, sequenced in a study of blood T cell repertoires in COVID-19. Profiling relied on immunoSEQ multiplex PCR, and the TCRdb table lists in-frame clones only, not all of them. The sample lists roughly 250,000 clones, roughly 85% occurring once. Sequencing was carried out using PBMCs or T cells enriched from blood (not recorded which). These receptors originate from a woman aged 30 to 39 who had recovered from COVID-19.

The J gene is TRBJ1-2, the V gene TRBV30; D is possibly TRBD1 (5 bases). Germline V gene lookup returns CDR1 GTSNPN and CDR2 SVGIG (reference sequence). V was pared by 6 bases and J by 4 bases, with 24 bases between. This CDR3 is 16 amino acids long. This chain's CDR3 is CACLGQGPILGYGYTF. The CDR3 DNA reads TGTGCCTGCCTGGGGCAGGGCCCTATCCTCGGCTATGGCTACACCTTC.

The V call is TRBV30, the J call TRBJ1-4; 9 bases are shared with TRBD1. This CDR3 spans 14 amino acids. The V gene end was trimmed by 4 bases and the J gene end by 12 bases; junction bases not matched to a gene: 12. Germline CDR1 is GTSNPN and CDR2 is SVGIG (reference sequence). CDR3 region: CAWTGGTGPGQLFF. CDR3 sequence (DNA): TGTGCCTGGACCGGGGGGACAGGGCCAGGGCAACTGTTTTTT.

The chain employs TRBV5-1 and TRBJ2-1, with 9 positions matching TRBD1. The germline CDR1 and CDR2 sequences are SGHRS and YFSETQ. The CDR3 is 16 residues long. V shed 0 bases and J 1 base; nucleotides not matched to a gene: 2. In DNA, the CDR3 is TGCGCCAGCAGCTTGGGGGACAGGGAATCCTACAATGAGCAGTTCTTC. It codes for CASSLGDRESYNEQFF.

The table lists this clone with a count of one. V usage is TRBV18 and J usage is TRBJ1-2; 7 bases are a match to TRBD1. This CDR3 region has 16 residues. Unmatched junction bases numbered 10, after V lost 2 bases and J lost 4 bases. Germline loops: CDR1 KGHSH, CDR2 LQKENI. CDR3 coding DNA: TGTGCCAGCTCACCAGACAGGGAAAAGAGGGGCTATGGCTACACCTTC. It specifies CASSPDREKRGYGYTF.

This rearrangement joins TRBV29-1 to TRBJ2-1; the D gene is possibly TRBD1 (5 bases). The V end lost 6 bases, the J end lost 4 bases, and 10 bases lay between the germline ends. In germline, CDR1 is SQVTM, CDR2 ANQGSEA. CDR3 length: 12 amino acids. Here the CDR3 DNA reads TGCAGCGTGCGACAGACATACAATGAGCAGTTCTTC. It yields the protein CSVRQTYNEQFF.

This clone was detected once. The rearrangement uses TRBV7-8 and TRBJ1-6; 9 positions match TRBD1. Unmatched junction bases numbered 4, after V lost 5 bases and J lost 8 bases. The V gene's germline CDR1 is SGHVS and CDR2 FQNEAQ. CDR3 length: 14 residues. The CDR3 loop reads CASSPGQGYSPLHF. The CDR3 DNA reads TGTGCCAGCAGCCCGGGACAGGGCTATTCACCCCTCCACTTT.

This chain joins TRBV28 and TRBJ2-3; 9 bases fit TRBD1. The ends lost 5 bases at V and 4 bases at J; junction bases unmatched: 13. The CDR3 is 17 amino acids. Per the germline V gene, CDR1 is MDHEN and CDR2 is SYDVKM. This chain's CDR3 is CASSTKRRQGGSDTQYF. The CDR3 DNA reads as TGTGCCAGCAGTACCAAACGCCGACAGGGGGGGTCAGATACGCAGTATTTT.

The rearrangement uses TRBV2 and TRBJ1-5, with a tentative D call TRBD1 (5 bases). The germline CDR1 and CDR2 sequences are SNHLY and FYNNEI. Trimming cost V 1 base and J 3 bases, with 7 bases left between them. The CDR3 has 14 amino acids. CDR3: CASSEGRDNQPQHF. The CDR3 nucleotides are TGTGCCAGCAGTGAAGGCAGGGACAATCAGCCCCAGCATTTT.

The chain uses TRBV3-1 (or the pseudogene TRBV3-2) and TRBJ2-3, with D maybe TRBD1 (6 bases). The ends were cut back, 2 bases at V and 3 bases at J, with 6 bases in the middle. Per germline, CDR1 LGHDT and CDR2 YNNKEL (reference sequence). The CDR3 runs 13 residues. The CDR3 protein is CASSQRGTDTQYF. DNA for the CDR3: TGTGCCAGCAGCCAAAGGGGGACAGATACGCAGTATTTT.

This chain uses TRBV28 with TRBJ1-4; D unclear. The germline V and J ends were trimmed by 5 bases and 7 bases, with 17 bases remaining between them. This CDR3 has 15 residues. Germline V lookup: CDR1 MDHEN, CDR2 SYDVKM. The CDR3 DNA sequence: TGTGCCAGCAGTGGACGGTCGCTGCGGGGTGAAAAACTGTTTTTT. It specifies CASSGRSLRGEKLFF. Supplemented by reference TRBV28 and TRBJ1-4, the full variable domain reads DVKVTQSSRYLVKRTGEKVFLECVQDMDHENMFWYRQDPGLGLRLIYFSYDVKMKEKGDIPEGYSVSREKKERFSLILESASTNQTSMYLCASSGRSLRGEKLFFGSGTQLSVL.

V gene TRBV5-6 combines with J gene TRBJ2-6; TRBD1 aligns across 8 bases. V trimming: 0 bases; J trimming: 2 bases; junction bases outside the gene matches: 1. This CDR3 is 16 amino acids long. Germline V gene sequence: CDR1 SGHDT, CDR2 YYEEEE. This chain's CDR3 is CASSLGTGTGANVLTF. CDR3 DNA sequence: TGTGCCAGCAGCTTGGGGACAGGGACTGGGGCCAACGTCCTGACTTTC.